Listed below are T cell receptor beta chains from one sample, sequenced in a study of T cell responses to AZD1222 COVID-19 vaccine. Method: immunoSEQ multiplex PCR; TCRdb's copy keeps in-frame clones and lacks some. The repertoire holds 90,000 to 120,000 clones, with approximately 96% as singletons. The sample in question was peripheral blood, obtained on day 0 of AZD1222 vaccination. The receptors shown here come from an adult in good health. CDR3s include the opening cysteine and the closing phenylalanine or tryptophan. Fields, in order: clone size, D gene, J gene, V gene, CDR3 protein, CDR3 DNA. The D gene is left open where the match is weak. Only part of the rows carry a size: once, few, many, or a class if the clone is expanded.

clone_size: NA
d_call: NA
j_call: TRBJ1-2
v_call: TRBV18
cdr3_aa: CASSPVDSNYGYTF
cdr3_nt: TGTGCCAGCTCACCAGTTGACAGTAACTATGGCTACACCTTC

clone_size: NA
d_call: NA
j_call: TRBJ2-1
v_call: TRBV7-2
cdr3_aa: CASSSDSSYNEQFF
cdr3_nt: TGTGCCAGCAGCAGTGACAGTTCTTACAATGAGCAGTTCTTC

clone_size: NA
d_call: NA
j_call: TRBJ2-7
v_call: TRBV5-4
cdr3_aa: CASSPPGRTIGEQYF
cdr3_nt: TGTGCCAGCAGCCCCCCGGGACGGACCATCGGCGAGCAGTACTTC

clone_size: NA
d_call: NA
j_call: TRBJ2-7
v_call: TRBV29-1
cdr3_aa: CSVGRESNEQYF
cdr3_nt: TGCAGCGTTGGCAGGGAGTCCAACGAGCAGTACTTC

clone_size: NA
d_call: TRBD1
j_call: TRBJ2-2
v_call: TRBV6-1
cdr3_aa: CASRGQLGGTGELFF
cdr3_nt: TGTGCCAGCAGGGGACAGCTCGGAGGCACCGGGGAGCTGTTTTTT

clone_size: NA
d_call: TRBD2
j_call: TRBJ2-1
v_call: TRBV5-8
cdr3_aa: CASSLDGTSPNEQFF
cdr3_nt: TGTGCCAGCAGCTTGGATGGGACTAGCCCGAATGAGCAGTTCTTC

clone_size: NA
d_call: NA
j_call: TRBJ1-2
v_call: TRBV11-2
cdr3_aa: CASSSQGYGYTF
cdr3_nt: TGTGCCAGCAGCTCACAGGGCTATGGCTACACCTTC

clone_size: NA
d_call: TRBD1
j_call: TRBJ1-4
v_call: TRBV11-2
cdr3_aa: CASSRTGSPLATNEKLFF
cdr3_nt: TGTGCCAGCAGTCGGACAGGGTCACCACTCGCAACTAATGAAAAACTGTTTTTT

clone_size: once
d_call: NA
j_call: TRBJ1-1
v_call: TRBV7-8
cdr3_aa: CASSRTTLNTEAFF
cdr3_nt: TGTGCCAGCAGCCGCACTACGTTGAACACTGAAGCTTTCTTT

clone_size: NA
d_call: TRBD1
j_call: TRBJ1-5
v_call: TRBV10-1
cdr3_aa: CASSESLRTGPEYSNQPQHF
cdr3_nt: TGCGCCAGCAGTGAGTCCCTAAGGACAGGGCCGGAATATAGCAATCAGCCCCAGCATTTT

clone_size: NA
d_call: NA
j_call: TRBJ2-5
v_call: TRBV3-1/TRBV3-2
cdr3_aa: CASSQVSRSQTQYF
cdr3_nt: TGTGCCAGCAGCCAAGTTTCCAGGTCGCAGACCCAGTACTTC

clone_size: NA
d_call: NA
j_call: TRBJ1-1
v_call: TRBV5-6
cdr3_aa: CASSLELGFPEAFF
cdr3_nt: TGTGCCAGCAGCTTGGAATTGGGGTTCCCTGAAGCTTTCTTT